Listed here is a single T cell receptor beta chain. Its antigen is currently unknown. This entry comes from a study of PD-1 blockade in classical Hodgkin lymphoma. Study conclusions and caveats: What drove the repertoire differences, possibly disease activity or prior therapy, has not been defined. A reduction in baseline TCR diversity was reportedly seen in newly diagnosed patients relative to healthy donors.

CDR3 length equals 14 residues. V lost 0 bases and J lost 6; bases outside the gene matches: 2. The germline V gene encodes CDR1 SNHLY and CDR2 FYNNEI. Assay: immunoSEQ multiplex PCR; the TCRdb copy retains only in-frame clones and omits some. The sample has 9,000 to 10,000 clones, 65% to 90% seen once. Time point indicated: newly diagnosed, previously untreated cHL patient sample. Magnetic depletion of non-target cells from thawed PBMCs yielded purified CD8+ T cells. Acting as the comparison were PBMCs from newly diagnosed, untreated classical Hodgkin lymphoma. This clonotype originated in a human donor with classical Hodgkin lymphoma. The specimen was CD8+ T cells from blood. This sequence joins TRBV2 and TRBJ1-5, with 7 bases that match TRBD1. DNA for the CDR3: TGTGCCAGCAGTGAAGCGGGACAGTCTCAGCCCCAGCATTTT. Translation gives CASSEAGQSQPQHF.